Listed here is a single T cell receptor beta chain. The authors' processing: Estimates of nucleated cell counts were drawn from the amplification of reference gene primers. The data were produced by immunoSEQ multiplex PCR, yet TCRdb's version contains in-frame clones alone and is incomplete. For V, J and clone size, that table is used; D and trimming come from the DNA. The table records roughly 85,000 clones, 70% to 90% of them present only once. The entry originates in a study of blood T cell repertoires in COVID-19. The wider study: Acute and convalescent COVID-19 samples came from the United States, Italy and Spain. T cells, B-cell-depleted T cells, or PBMCs provided the cDNA or gDNA that served as material.

Per the germline V gene, CDR1 is SGHNT and CDR2 is YYREEE (reference sequence). The CDR3 loop spans 14 amino acids. Trimming stripped 0 bases from V and 5 bases from J, with 11 bases between. The chain has TRBV5-4 and TRBJ1-2, with D possibly TRBD1 on 6 matching bases. This TCR derives from a man in his fifties or sixties with active or convalescent COVID-19. The sample consisted of peripheral blood. The CDR3 DNA reads as TGTGCCAGCAGCTTGGTGGGACAACTATATGGCTACACCTTC. It is translated as CASSLVGQLYGYTF.